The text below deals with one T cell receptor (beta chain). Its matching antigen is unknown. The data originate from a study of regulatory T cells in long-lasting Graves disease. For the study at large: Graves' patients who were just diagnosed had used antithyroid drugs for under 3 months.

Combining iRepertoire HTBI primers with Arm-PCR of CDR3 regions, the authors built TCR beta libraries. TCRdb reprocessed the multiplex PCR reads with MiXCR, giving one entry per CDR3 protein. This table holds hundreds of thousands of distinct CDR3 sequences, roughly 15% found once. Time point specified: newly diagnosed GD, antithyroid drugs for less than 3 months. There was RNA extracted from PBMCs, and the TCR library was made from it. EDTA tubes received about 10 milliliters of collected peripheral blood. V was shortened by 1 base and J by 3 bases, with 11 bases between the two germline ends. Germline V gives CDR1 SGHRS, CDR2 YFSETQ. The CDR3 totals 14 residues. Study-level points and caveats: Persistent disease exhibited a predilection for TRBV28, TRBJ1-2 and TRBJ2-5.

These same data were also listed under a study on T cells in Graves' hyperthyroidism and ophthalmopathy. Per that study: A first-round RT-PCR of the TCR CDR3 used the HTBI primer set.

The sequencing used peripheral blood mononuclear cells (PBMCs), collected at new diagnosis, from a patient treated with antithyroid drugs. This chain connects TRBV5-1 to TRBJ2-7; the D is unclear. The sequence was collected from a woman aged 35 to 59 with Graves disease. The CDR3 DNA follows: TGCGCCAGCAGCTTGAATACATTCCTCTACGAGCAGTACTTC. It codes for CASSLNTFLYEQYF.